Listed below are T cell receptor beta chains from one sample, sequenced in a study of spatial heterogeneity in lung cancer. TCRdb passed the 5' RACE reads through MiXCR, listing each CDR3 protein once. The sample lists about 13,000 distinct CDR3 sequences, approximately 5.5% seen once, with around 27% in the top ten. The sequencing used lung tumor tissue, collected at surgery. The receptors originated from a male donor with early-stage non-small cell lung cancer. Each CDR3 is given with its conserved first and last residue. The order of the fields is D gene, J gene, V gene, clone size, CDR3 DNA, CDR3 protein. A D gene is named only where the DNA matches it firmly. A row's size may be missing; if present it is once, few, many or a size class.

NA	TRBJ1-1	TRBV28	many	TGTGCCAGCAGTTTAAGGGTCGTGGTTACTGAAGCTTTCTTT	CASSLRVVVTEAFF
NA	TRBJ1-6	TRBV11-2	few	TGTGCCAGCAGCCGTTTGTTGGGACGGTATAATTCACCCCTCCACTTT	CASSRLLGRYNSPLHF
NA	TRBJ1-1	TRBV7-9	many	TGTGCCAGCAGCCCCCGTGGGGGTATGAACACTGAAGCTTTCTTT	CASSPRGGMNTEAFF
NA	TRBJ1-1	TRBV4-3	many	TGCGCCAGCAGCCAAGAGGAGCGAACAGGGCGGGAAGACACTGAAGCTTTCTTT	CASSQEERTGREDTEAFF
NA	TRBJ2-5	TRBV30	many	TGTGCCTGGAGTGTACGGGGACTGGGGGGGACCCAGTACTTC	CAWSVRGLGGTQYF
TRBD2	TRBJ2-1	TRBV20-1	NA	TGCAGTGCTAGAGTGACTAGCGGGAAAAAAGGATACAATGAGCAGTTCTTC	CSARVTSGKKGYNEQFF
NA	TRBJ1-2	TRBV2	many	TGTGCCAGCGAGGAGGTGGAGGGAGGGCTTTCTTTCACCTTC	CASEEVEGGLSFTF
NA	TRBJ1-1	TRBV7-2	few	TGTGCCAGCAGCCCGTTGGGCAGCCGCTCGCGAGCTTTCTTT	CASSPLGSRSRAFF
NA	TRBJ1-2	TRBV5-1	many	TGCGCCAGCAGCTCGGCGGGGCGGAGGTATGGCTACACCTTC	CASSSAGRRYGYTF
NA	TRBJ1-5	TRBV20-1	many	TGCAGTGCTAGAAGGGGGACATTCAATCAGCCCCAGCATTTT	CSARRGTFNQPQHF
TRBD2	TRBJ2-3	TRBV4-3	NA	TGCGCCAGCAGCACTAGCGGGGGGGCCCTCCGGGGAACAGATACGCAGTATTTT	CASSTSGGALRGTDTQYF
NA	TRBJ1-3	TRBV6-1	many	TGTGCCAGCACCCGCGACAAGGGATCTGGAAACACCATATATTTT	CASTRDKGSGNTIYF
TRBD1	TRBJ1-2	TRBV12-3/TRBV12-4	many	TGTGCCAGCAGTTTATCGCTGGGACAGAACACATATGGCTACACCTTC	CASSLSLGQNTYGYTF
NA	TRBJ2-7	TRBV11-2	NA	TGTGCCAGCAAAGGGACAAAGGGAGGCGAGCAGTACTTC	CASKGTKGGEQYF
TRBD2	TRBJ2-5	TRBV11-2	NA	TGTGCCAGCAGCTTAGGGGCTAGCGGGGGGCAACAAGAGACCCAGTACTTC	CASSLGASGGQQETQYF
NA	TRBJ2-7	TRBV29-1	many	TGCAGCGTTGAGTCGGACAGCTACGAGCAGTACTTC	CSVESDSYEQYF
NA	TRBJ1-1	TRBV6-2/TRBV6-3	few	TGTGCCTCGCGAGAAGCAGGGCGCTCTACTTTTGAAGCTTTCTTT	CASREAGRSTFEAFF
NA	TRBJ2-1	TRBV7-6	many	TGTGCCAGCAGCACCCGAGGAGGGGGTGAGCAGTTCTTC	CASSTRGGGEQFF
NA	TRBJ1-1	TRBV5-1	many	TGCGCCAGCAGCTTACAGGGTAGGGCTGAAGCTTTCTTT	CASSLQGRAEAFF
TRBD1	TRBJ1-2	TRBV18	many	TGTGCCAGCTCCGGGACAGAGACCTATGGCTACACCTTC	CASSGTETYGYTF